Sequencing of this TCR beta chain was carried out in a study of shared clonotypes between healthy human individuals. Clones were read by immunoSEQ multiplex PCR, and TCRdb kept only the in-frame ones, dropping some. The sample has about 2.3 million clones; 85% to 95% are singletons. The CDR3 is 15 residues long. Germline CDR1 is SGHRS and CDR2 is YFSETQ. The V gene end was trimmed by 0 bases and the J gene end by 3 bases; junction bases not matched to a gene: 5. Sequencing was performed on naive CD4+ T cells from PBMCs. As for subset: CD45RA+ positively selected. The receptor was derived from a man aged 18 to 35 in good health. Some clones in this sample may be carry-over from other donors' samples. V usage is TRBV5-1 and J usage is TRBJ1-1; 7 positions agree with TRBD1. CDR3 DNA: TGCGCCAGCAGCTTGGAGGTCAGGGGGGACACTGAAGCTTTCTTT. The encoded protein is CASSLEVRGDTEAFF.